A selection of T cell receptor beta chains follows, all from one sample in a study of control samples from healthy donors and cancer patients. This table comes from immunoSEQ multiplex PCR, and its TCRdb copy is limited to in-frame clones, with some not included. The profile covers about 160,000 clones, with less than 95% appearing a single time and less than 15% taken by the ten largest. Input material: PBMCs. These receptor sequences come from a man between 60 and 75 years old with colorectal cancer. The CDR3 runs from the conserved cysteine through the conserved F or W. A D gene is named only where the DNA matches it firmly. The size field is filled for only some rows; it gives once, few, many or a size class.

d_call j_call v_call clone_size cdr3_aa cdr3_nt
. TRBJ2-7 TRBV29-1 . CSAGGPYPYEQYF TGCAGCGCCGGGGGCCCTTACCCCTACGAGCAGTACTTC
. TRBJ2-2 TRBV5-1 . CASSSRVPNTGELFF TGCGCCAGCAGCTCCAGGGTCCCGAACACCGGGGAGCTGTTTTTT
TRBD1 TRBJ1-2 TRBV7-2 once CASSLYRPGTGDGYTF TGTGCCAGCAGCTTGTACAGACCCGGGACAGGGGACGGCTACACCTTC
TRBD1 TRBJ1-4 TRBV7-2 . CASRGRDRNEKLFF TGTGCCAGCAGGGGGAGGGACAGAAATGAAAAACTGTTTTTT
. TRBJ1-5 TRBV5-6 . CASNLYQRGDQPQHF TGTGCCAGCAACCTTTATCAAAGGGGGGATCAGCCCCAGCATTTT
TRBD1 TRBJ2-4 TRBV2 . CASSGGQENIQYF TGTGCCAGCAGTGGGGGACAGGAAAACATTCAGTACTTC
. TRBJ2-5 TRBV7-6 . CASSLKGGGYKQETQYF TGTGCCAGCAGCTTAAAGGGGGGGGGCTACAAACAAGAGACCCAGTACTTC
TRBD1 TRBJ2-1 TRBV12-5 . CASGFGTAYNEQFF TGTGCTAGTGGTTTTGGGACAGCATACAATGAGCAGTTCTTC
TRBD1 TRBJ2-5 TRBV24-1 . CATSDSRDRGGFETQYF TGTGCCACCAGTGATTCCAGAGACAGGGGAGGCTTCGAGACCCAGTACTTC
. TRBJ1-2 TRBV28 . CASQTHSRGGGLSGYTF TGTGCCAGCCAAACCCACTCACGGGGCGGGGGGCTAAGTGGCTACACCTTC
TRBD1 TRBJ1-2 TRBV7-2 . CASKAGTASSGYTF TGTGCCAGCAAGGCCGGGACAGCTTCATCTGGCTACACCTTC
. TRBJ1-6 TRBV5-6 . CASSLIGIVGSPLHF TGTGCCAGCAGCTTGATAGGTATTGTCGGTTCACCCCTCCACTTT
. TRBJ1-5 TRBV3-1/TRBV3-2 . CASSQDMGQPQHF TGTGCCAGCAGCCAAGATATGGGTCAGCCCCAGCATTTT
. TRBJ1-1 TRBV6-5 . CASSIGGREGTEAFF TGTGCCAGCAGTATCGGGGGGCGAGAAGGCACTGAAGCTTTCTTT